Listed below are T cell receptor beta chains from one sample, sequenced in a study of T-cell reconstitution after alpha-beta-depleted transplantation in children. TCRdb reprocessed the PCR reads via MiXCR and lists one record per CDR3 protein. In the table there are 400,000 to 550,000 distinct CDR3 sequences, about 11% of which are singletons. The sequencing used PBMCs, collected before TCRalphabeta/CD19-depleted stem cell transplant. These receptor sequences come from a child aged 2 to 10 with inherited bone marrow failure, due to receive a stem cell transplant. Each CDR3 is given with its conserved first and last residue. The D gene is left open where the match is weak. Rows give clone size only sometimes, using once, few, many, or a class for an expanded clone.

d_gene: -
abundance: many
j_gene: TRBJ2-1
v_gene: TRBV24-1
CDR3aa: CATSDLGSSSYNEQFF
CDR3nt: TGTGCCACCAGTGATTTGGGGTCGTCCTCCTACAATGAGCAGTTCTTC

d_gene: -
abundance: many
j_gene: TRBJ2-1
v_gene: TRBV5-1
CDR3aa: CASSLVGHSADEQFF
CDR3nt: TGCGCCAGCAGCTTGGTTGGTCATTCGGCCGATGAGCAGTTCTTC

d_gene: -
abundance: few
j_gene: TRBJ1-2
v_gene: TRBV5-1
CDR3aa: CASSLDPENYGYTF
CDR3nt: TGCGCCAGCAGCTTGGACCCGGAGAACTATGGCTACACCTTC

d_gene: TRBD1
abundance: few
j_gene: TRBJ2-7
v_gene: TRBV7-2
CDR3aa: CASSLVGDRNYEQYF
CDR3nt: TGTGCCAGCAGCTTAGTTGGGGACAGGAACTACGAGCAGTACTTC

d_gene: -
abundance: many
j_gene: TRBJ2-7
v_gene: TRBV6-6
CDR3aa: CASSPGSTYEQYF
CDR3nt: TGTGCCAGCAGTCCAGGGAGTACCTACGAGCAGTACTTC

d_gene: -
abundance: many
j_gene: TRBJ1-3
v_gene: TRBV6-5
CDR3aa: CASSYFQGGNTIYF
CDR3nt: TGTGCCAGCAGTTACTTCCAGGGTGGAAACACCATATATTTT

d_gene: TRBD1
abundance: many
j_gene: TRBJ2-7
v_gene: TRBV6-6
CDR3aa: CASSYGQGREQYF
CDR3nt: TGTGCCAGCAGTTACGGACAGGGGCGAGAGCAGTACTTC

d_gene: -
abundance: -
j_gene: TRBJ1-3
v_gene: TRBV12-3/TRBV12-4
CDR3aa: CASSWLLGSGNTIYF
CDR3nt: TGTGCCAGCAGTTGGCTACTGGGCTCTGGAAACACCATATATTTT

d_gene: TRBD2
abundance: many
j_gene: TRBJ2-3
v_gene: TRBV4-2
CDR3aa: CASSQPWTSGTSTDTQYF
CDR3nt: TGTGCCAGCAGCCAACCCTGGACTAGCGGGACTAGCACAGATACGCAGTATTTT

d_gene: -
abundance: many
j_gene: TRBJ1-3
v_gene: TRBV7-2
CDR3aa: CASSSYAGDGNTIYF
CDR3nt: TGTGCCAGCAGCTCCTACGCAGGGGACGGAAACACCATATATTTT

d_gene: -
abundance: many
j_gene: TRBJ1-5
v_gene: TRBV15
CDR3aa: CATSRDPRVNQPQHF
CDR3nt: TGTGCCACCAGCAGAGACCCCAGGGTTAATCAGCCCCAGCATTTT